The 2 T cell receptor beta chains given below trace back to one sample, sequenced in a study of blood T cell repertoires in COVID-19. This table comes from immunoSEQ multiplex PCR, and its TCRdb copy is limited to in-frame clones, with some not included. The sample has roughly 50,000 clones; 86% are singletons. Specimen: peripheral blood. The receptor set was obtained from a woman aged 55-69 years with acute or convalescent COVID-19.

V and J are TRBV14 and TRBJ2-7, with D perhaps TRBD2 (6 bases). CDR1 and CDR2 from the germline V gene are SGHDN and FVKESK. The CDR3 is 13 amino acids. V lost 8 bases to trimming and J lost 0 bases, with 11 bases between them. CDR3 sequence reads: CASGAGTSYEQYF. The CDR3, as DNA: TGTGCCAGCGGGGCGGGGACCTCCTACGAGCAGTACTTC. Supplemented by reference TRBV14 and TRBJ2-7, the full variable domain reads EAGVTQFPSHSVIEKGQTVTLRCDPISGHDNLYWYRRVMGKEIKFLLHFVKESKQDESGMPNNRFLAERTGGTYSTLKVQPAELEDSGVYFCASGAGTSYEQYFGPGTRLTVT.

The chain joins TRBV6-1 to TRBJ1-5; maybe TRBD1 (5 bases). V gave up 2 bases and J gave up 4 bases, with 15 bases separating them. The CDR3 spans 16 residues. From germline, CDR1 is MNHNS and CDR2 SASEGT. The CDR3 loop is CASSESGRVRNQPQHF. CDR3 nucleotide sequence: TGTGCCAGCAGTGAATCCGGCAGGGTCAGGAATCAGCCCCAGCATTTT.